The source of this T cell receptor (beta chain) is a study of blood T cell repertoires in COVID-19. Study-wide context: PBMCs, B-cell-depleted T cells, or T cells provided the cDNA or gDNA that made up the material.

Only in-frame clones appear in the TCRdb table, and some are missing; sequencing was by immunoSEQ multiplex PCR. The top ten clones hold approximately 0.5% of a sample with about 150,000 clones, 80% of them seen once. Losses at the gene ends were 6 bases for V and 10 bases for J; bases not matched to a gene: 10. The CDR3 loop spans 14 amino acids. CDR1 MNHEY and CDR2 SVGAGI come from the germline V gene. The clonotype comes from a man aged 55-75 years with acute or convalescent COVID-19. V is TRBV6-5 and J is TRBJ1-4, with 8 bases aligning to TRBD1. The sample comprised peripheral blood. The CDR3 DNA sequence: TGTGCCAGCAGCCCAGGGGGCGCAAGGGGAAAACTGTTTTTT. Its translation is CASSPGGARGKLFF.